The 29 T cell receptor beta chains in this list originate from one sample, sequenced in a study of breast tumors, draining lymph nodes, adjacent tissues (dated by TCRdb to the mid-2010s). Libraries were prepared through multiplex PCR. Reads for this sample came from an Illumina HiSeq 2000. Starting from the raw public reads, TCRdb applied fastp trimming at Q25, assembled clones with MiXCR and retained in-frame beta chains. Rows with a matching CDR3 protein are joined into one entry that keeps the most common DNA and genes. The sample data list about 15,000 distinct CDR3 sequences, and around 54% of these were observed just once. Of the sample, approximately 30% is held by the ten largest clones. Sequenced: tumor-adjacent breast tissue. The receptors stem from a female donor with breast cancer. Some clones in this sample may be carry-over from other donors' samples.

This clonotype has ten or more counts. The V gene is TRBV6-4, the J gene TRBJ2-3; D is perhaps TRBD2 (6 bases). Trimming took off 0 bases at V and 1 base at J, with 11 bases between the two ends. The CDR3 is 16 residues long. The germline V gene encodes CDR1 MRHNA and CDR2 SNTAGT. CDR3 DNA: TGTGCCAGCAGTGACTCTTCGGGAGCGGGCACAGATACGCAGTATTTT. Residues: CASSDSSGAGTDTQYF.

The rearrangement uses TRBV4-3 and TRBJ2-7; D is unclear. This CDR3 has 13 amino acids. V lost 3 bases and J lost 5, with 11 bases in between. The V gene's germline CDR1 is LGHNA and CDR2 YSLEER. In DNA, the CDR3 is TGCGCCAGCAGCCATGGACCGGGCCACGAGCAGTACTTC. Its protein is CASSHGPGHEQYF.

The rearrangement links TRBV7-9 to TRBJ1-3; D might be TRBD1 (5 bases). The germline V gene encodes CDR1 SEHNR and CDR2 FQNEAQ (reference sequence). This CDR3 spans 15 amino acids. The germline V and J ends were trimmed by 1 base and 4 bases, with 11 bases remaining between them. CDR3 protein: CASSLVGTEGNTIYF. Written as DNA, the CDR3 is TGTGCCAGCAGCTTAGTGGGGACGGAAGGAAACACCATATATTTT.

As regards this clonotype: Likely a read error: the CDR3 ends without its conserved phenylalanine or tryptophan. The rearrangement links TRBV9 to TRBJ2-7, with D possibly TRBD1 on 7 matching bases. The CDR3 is made up of 13 amino acids. The germline V and J ends were trimmed by 4 bases and 5 bases, with 13 bases remaining between them. Germline CDR1 is SGDLS and CDR2 is YYNGEE. The CDR3 sequence is CASSRTGGNEQYS. The CDR3 DNA reads as TGTGCCAGCAGCAGGACAGGCGGGAACGAGCAGTACTCC.

This rearrangement joins TRBV5-1 to TRBJ2-7; weak D call: TRBD1 (6 bases). This CDR3 has 13 residues. Per the germline V gene, CDR1 is SGHRS and CDR2 is YFSETQ. V was shortened by 2 bases and J by 4 bases, with 10 bases between the two germline ends. CDR3 DNA sequence: TGCGCCAGCAGCTTAGACAGGAGGTACGAGCAGTACTTC. It specifies CASSLDRRYEQYF.

By share, this clonotype ranks as medium-sized. The rearrangement links TRBV6-2 or TRBV6-3 to TRBJ2-6; D might be TRBD2 (5 bases). CDR1 and CDR2 (germline): MNHEY, SVGEGT. Trimming removed 5 bases from V and 0 bases from J, with 8 bases in between. The CDR3 contains 15 residues. CDR3 sequence reads: CASSPGISGANVLTF. Written as DNA, the CDR3 is TGTGCCAGCAGTCCCGGGATCTCTGGGGCCAACGTCCTGACTTTC.

This clonotype was detected ten times or more. This chain connects TRBV5-6 to TRBJ1-5; D uncertain. Germline CDR1 is SGHDT and CDR2 is YYEEEE. The CDR3 length is 12 residues. The germline V and J ends were trimmed by 4 bases and 6 bases, with 8 bases remaining between them. In DNA form, the CDR3 reads TGTGCCAGCAGCGTTAGCGGTCAGCCCCAGCATTTT. Its protein is CASSVSGQPQHF.

By share, this clonotype ranks as medium-sized (0.01 to 0.1%). The rearrangement links TRBV5-6 to TRBJ2-5; TRBD1 matches at 8 bases. The CDR3 has 14 amino acids. Losses at the gene ends were 3 bases for V and 4 bases for J; bases not matched to a gene: 5. The germline gives CDR1 SGHDT, CDR2 YYEEEE. CDR3: CASSWGQALETQYF. DNA for the CDR3: TGTGCCAGCAGCTGGGGACAGGCCCTAGAGACCCAGTACTTC.

In its sample, this clonotype was seen many times. The genes are TRBV30 and TRBJ1-5; 9 bases are shared with TRBD1. This CDR3 is 15 amino acids long. V trimming: 0 bases; J trimming: 3 bases; junction bases outside the gene matches: 3. The V gene's germline CDR1 is GTSNPN and CDR2 SVGIG (reference sequence). The CDR3 reads CAWSVGTGPNQPQHF. The CDR3 DNA reads TGTGCCTGGAGTGTCGGGACAGGGCCCAATCAGCCCCAGCATTTT.

As to this clonotype: A much larger clone differs from this one at a single base, so this may be a read error. The V gene is TRBV14, the J gene TRBJ2-7, with TRBD2 matching 11 bases. Germline V lookup: CDR1 SGHDN, CDR2 FVKESK. This CDR3 has 15 amino acids. DNA of the CDR3: TGTGCCAGCAGTGCCGGGACTAGCGGCTCCTACGAGCCGTACTTC. It codes for CASSAGTSGSYEPYF. Supplemented by reference TRBV14 and TRBJ2-7, the full variable domain reads EAGVTQFPSHSVIEKGQTVTLRCDPISGHDNLYWYRRVMGKEIKFLLHFVKESKQDESGMPNNRFLAERTGGTYSTLKVQPAELEDSGVYFCASSAGTSGSYEPYFGPGTRLTVT.

The chain uses TRBV7-6 and TRBJ2-2; D might be TRBD2 (5 bases). CDR3 size: 16 residues. Germline V gives CDR1 SGHVS, CDR2 FNYEAQ. V lost 1 base to trimming and J lost 3 bases, with 12 bases between them. This CDR3 is CASSLDAGRDTGELFF. The CDR3 DNA reads TGTGCCAGCAGCTTAGATGCCGGGCGGGACACCGGGGAGCTGTTTTTT.

This clonotype has a handful of counts. This rearrangement joins TRBV10-3 to TRBJ1-5; TRBD1 agrees at 10 bases. CDR3 length equals 15 residues. The V gene's germline CDR1 is ENHRY and CDR2 SYGVKD. With V trimmed by 1 base and J by 4 bases, 1 base remained unmatched. Here the CDR3 DNA reads TGTGCCATCAGTGAGTTGGGACAGGGGAATCAGCCCCAGCATTTT. Translated, it gives CAISELGQGNQPQHF.

Sample share makes this clonotype medium-sized (0.01 to 0.1%). The DNA for the CDR3 is TGTGCCAGCAGCTTTAGCGGGAGCTCCTACGAGCAGTACTTC. Its protein is CASSFSGSSYEQYF. The J gene is TRBJ2-7, the V gene TRBV9, with 9 bases matching TRBD2. The CDR3 totals 14 residues. Germline-derived CDR1 and CDR2 are SGDLS and YYNGEE. The V gene end was trimmed by 4 bases and the J gene end by 0 bases; junction bases not matched to a gene: 2.

The rearrangement uses TRBV7-8 and TRBJ2-1; 8 nucleotides agree with TRBD2. This CDR3 is built from 15 residues. V lost 7 bases to trimming and J lost 6 bases; unmatched junction nucleotides: 11. The germline CDR1 and CDR2 sequences are SGHVS and FQNEAQ. CDR3 nucleotides: TGTGCCAGCACGGGGGGGAAAGGGGGAGGCAATGAGCAGTTCTTC. It encodes CASTGGKGGGNEQFF.

Ten or more counts support this clonotype. The chain combines TRBV12-3 or TRBV12-4 with TRBJ1-2, with 7 bases identical to TRBD1. Trimming took 3 bases from V and 6 from J; bases not matched to a gene: 4. There are 13 residues in the CDR3. This chain's CDR3 is CASSFRGGNGYTF. The CDR3 DNA reads as TGTGCCAGCAGTTTCAGGGGGGGGAATGGCTACACCTTC.

The chain uses TRBV7-9 and TRBJ2-2, with a tentative D call TRBD2 (5 bases). Germline CDR1 SEHNR, CDR2 FQNEAQ (reference sequence). Trimming took off 8 bases at V and 7 bases at J, with 14 bases between the two ends. The CDR3 length is 13 residues. DNA of the CDR3: TGTGCCAGCCCGACTAAACCTAACGGGGAGCTGTTTTTT. Encoded protein: CASPTKPNGELFF.

This sequence joins TRBV5-6 and TRBJ2-7, with 14 bases fitting TRBD2. Losses at the gene ends were 4 bases for V and 9 bases for J; bases not matched to a gene: 9. CDR1 and CDR2 (germline): SGHDT, YYEEEE. This CDR3 contains 15 residues. CDR3 bases: TGTGCCAGCAGCCGGGGGACTAGCGGGAGTCTCGTGCAGTACTTC. This codes for CASSRGTSGSLVQYF.

A few counts support this clonotype. V is TRBV20-1 and J is TRBJ1-5; possible D gene TRBD1, 5 bases. The germline V and J ends were trimmed by 2 bases and 0 bases, with 14 bases remaining between them. The CDR3 is 16 amino acids. In germline, CDR1 is DFQATT, CDR2 SNEGSKA (reference sequence). The chain's CDR3 is CSARPGLDYSNQPQHF. CDR3 nucleotide sequence: TGCAGTGCTAGACCAGGGCTGGACTATAGCAATCAGCCCCAGCATTTT.

The V call is TRBV25-1, the J call TRBJ1-2, with no clear D. There are 15 residues in the CDR3. Germline CDR1 MGHDK, CDR2 SYGVNS. V lost 2 bases and J 0 bases, leaving 10 bases between the germline ends. CDR3 sequence (DNA): TGTGCCAGCAGTGAAGGAGGTCGGACTAACTATGGCTACACCTTC. Its translation: CASSEGGRTNYGYTF.

The J gene is TRBJ1-5, the V gene TRBV20-1, with TRBD1 matching 8 bases. The CDR3 consists of 14 residues. CDR1 and CDR2 (germline): DFQATT, SNEGSKA (reference sequence). Trimming cost V 6 bases and J 6 bases; bases outside gene matches: 10. The CDR3 reads CSARKRDRSQPQHF. The DNA for the CDR3 is TGCAGTGCAAGGAAACGGGACAGGAGTCAGCCCCAGCATTTT.

This clonotype was recorded a few times. The chain joins TRBV29-1 to TRBJ1-1; D unclear. V was pared by 6 bases and J by 10 bases, with 15 bases between. Germline V gene data show CDR1 as SQVTM and CDR2 as ANQGSEA. The CDR3 is 11 residues long. The CDR3 bases are TGCAGCGTGAACCCGACGGTGGTAGCTTTCTTT. Translated: CSVNPTVVAFF.

This clonotype came up many times. This chain uses TRBV7-3 with TRBJ2-1; 14 bases match TRBD2. Germline V gene sequence: CDR1 SGHTA, CDR2 FQGTGA. The V gene end was trimmed by 3 bases and the J gene end by 9 bases; junction bases not matched to a gene: 4. CDR3 size: 15 residues. The CDR3 loop reads CASSLGLAGVSEQFF. The CDR3 DNA sequence: TGTGCCAGCAGCTTGGGACTAGCGGGAGTCAGTGAGCAGTTCTTC.

This chain links TRBV19 with TRBJ2-1; the D is unclear. Germline V CDR1 and CDR2: LNHDA, SQIVND (reference sequence). CDR3 length: 14 residues. The V end was cut by 1 base, the J end by 8 bases, with 12 bases between. The CDR3 loop is CASSIGPFLYEQFF. CDR3 sequence (DNA): TGTGCCAGTAGTATAGGCCCCTTTTTGTATGAGCAGTTCTTC. Filled out from reference TRBV19 and TRBJ2-1, the complete variable domain reads DGGITQSPKYLFRKEGQNVTLSCEQNLNHDAMYWYRQDPGQGLRLIYYSQIVNDFQKGDIAEGYSVSREKKESFPLTVTSAQKNPTAFYLCASSIGPFLYEQFFGPGTRLTVL.

There are a few counts of this clonotype. The J gene is TRBJ2-6, the V gene TRBV7-9, with D unclear. Germline V gene sequence: CDR1 SEHNR, CDR2 FQNEAQ (reference sequence). V was clipped by 1 base and J by 5 bases, with 6 bases between them. This CDR3 is built from 14 residues. CDR3 sequence (DNA): TGTGCCAGCAGCTTAGAAGGGTGGGCCAACGTCCTGACTTTC. Its protein product is CASSLEGWANVLTF.

Concerning this clonotype itself: Its ends do not fully match the called genes, so a read error is possible. This chain joins TRBV29-1 and TRBJ2-1; TRBD1 aligns across 9 bases. The length of the CDR3 is 14 residues. CDR1 is SQVTM, CDR2 ANQGSEA, per germline. The CDR3 region is CSYKGQGSCNEQFF. CDR3 coding DNA: TGCAGCTACAAGGGACAGGGCTCCTGCAATGAGCAGTTCTTC.

This clonotype was found many times. V gene TRBV27 combines with J gene TRBJ2-7; 9 bases agree with TRBD1. With 6 bases clipped from V and 5 bases from J, the junction kept 11 bases outside the gene matches. This CDR3 is built from 15 residues. CDR1 MNHEY and CDR2 SMNVEV come from the germline V gene (reference sequence). The CDR3 reads CASSRTGQGTHEQYF. The CDR3 nucleotides read TGTGCCAGCAGCCGAACGGGACAGGGAACCCACGAGCAGTACTTC.

This clonotype appeared many times. The chain recombines TRBV6-2 or TRBV6-3 with TRBJ2-7; TRBD2 is a possible D gene (5 bases). Trimming took 2 bases from V and 2 from J, leaving 13 bases between them. Germline V gives CDR1 MNHEY, CDR2 SVGEGT. The CDR3 sequence is 15 residues long. CDR3 residues: CASSYRWGDTYEQYF. The CDR3 DNA reads TGTGCCAGCAGTTACCGTTGGGGAGATACCTACGAGCAGTACTTC.

V is TRBV20-1 and J is TRBJ1-5; 9 bases align to TRBD1. Germline CDR1 and CDR2: DFQATT and SNEGSKA (reference sequence). The V segment lost 5 bases and the J segment 4 bases; nucleotides outside the gene matches: 15. CDR3 length equals 17 residues. CDR3 residues: CSAVMLGQGTRNQPQHF. CDR3 coding DNA: TGCAGTGCTGTGATGCTAGGACAGGGGACCCGGAATCAGCCCCAGCATTTT.

This chain uses TRBV2 with TRBJ1-5; D possibly corresponds to TRBD1 (5 bases). Germline assignment: CDR1 SNHLY and CDR2 FYNNEI. CDR3 length: 12 residues. Trimming removed 3 bases from V and 6 bases from J, with 6 bases in between. DNA for the CDR3: TGTGCCAGCAGTGAGGGGCCTCAGCCCCAGCATTTT. Protein sequence: CASSEGPQPQHF.